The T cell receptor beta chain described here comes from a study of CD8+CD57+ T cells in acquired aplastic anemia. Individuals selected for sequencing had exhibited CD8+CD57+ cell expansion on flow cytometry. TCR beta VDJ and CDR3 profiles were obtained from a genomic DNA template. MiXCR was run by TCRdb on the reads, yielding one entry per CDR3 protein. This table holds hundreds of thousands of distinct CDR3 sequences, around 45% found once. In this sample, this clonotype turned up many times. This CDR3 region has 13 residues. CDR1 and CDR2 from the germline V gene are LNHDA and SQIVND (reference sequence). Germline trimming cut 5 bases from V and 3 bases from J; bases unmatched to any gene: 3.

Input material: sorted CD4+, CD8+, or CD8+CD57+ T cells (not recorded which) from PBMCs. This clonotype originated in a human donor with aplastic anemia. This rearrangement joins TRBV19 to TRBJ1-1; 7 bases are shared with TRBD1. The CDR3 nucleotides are TGTGCCAGTAGTTCAACAGGGGACACTGAAGCTTTCTTT. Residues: CASSSTGDTEAFF.